This T cell receptor beta chain was observed in a study of cytomegalovirus exposure and HLA in healthy donors. Study observations and caveats: As a later analysis showed, a missense DCLRE1C variant was linked to trimming of TCR beta V- and J-genes. Solely CMV serostatus was available to characterize immune exposure.

Notes on this clone: Its target is unknown.

13 Jbeta primers and 60 Vbeta primers were used for the PCR. Some clones are missing from TCRdb's copy, which holds only in-frame ones; the method was immunoSEQ multiplex PCR. The sample data list 200,000 or so clones. Healthy bone marrow donors made up the donors. The CDR3 consists of 14 residues. The germline CDR1 and CDR2 sequences are SNHLY and FYNNEI. J lost 1 base, V lost 7 bases, and 6 bases had no gene match. This receptor was taken from a boy between 10 and 17 years old in good health and CMV-seronegative. The specimen was PBMCs. The chain combines TRBV2 with TRBJ2-7; the match to TRBD2 covers 8 bases. The CDR3 loop is CASKRGGGSYEQYF. The CDR3 nucleotides read TGTGCCAGCAAACGGGGGGGCGGATCCTACGAGCAGTACTTC. The full variable domain, rest sourced from reference TRBV2 and TRBJ2-7, is EPEVTQTPSHQVTQMGQEVILRCVPISNHLYFYWYRQILGQKVEFLVSFYNNEISEKSEIFDDQFSVERPDGSNFTLKIRSTKLEDSAMYFCASKRGGGSYEQYFGPGTRLTVT.